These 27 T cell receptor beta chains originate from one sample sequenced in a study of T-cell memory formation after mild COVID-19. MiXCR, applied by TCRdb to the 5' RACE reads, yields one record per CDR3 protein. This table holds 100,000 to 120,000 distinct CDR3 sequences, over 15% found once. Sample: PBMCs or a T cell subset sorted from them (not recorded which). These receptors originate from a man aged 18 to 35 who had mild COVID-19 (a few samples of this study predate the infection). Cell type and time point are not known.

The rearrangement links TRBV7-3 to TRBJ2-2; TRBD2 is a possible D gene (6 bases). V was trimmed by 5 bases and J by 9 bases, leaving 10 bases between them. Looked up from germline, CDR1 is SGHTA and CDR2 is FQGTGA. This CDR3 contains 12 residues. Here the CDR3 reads CASSPGGRELFF. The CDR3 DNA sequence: TGTGCCAGCAGCCCCGGCGGGAGGGAGCTGTTTTTT. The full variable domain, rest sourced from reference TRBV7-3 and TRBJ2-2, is GAGVSQTPSNKVTEKGKYVELRCDPISGHTALYWYRQSLGQGPEFLIYFQGTGAADDSGLPNDRFFAVRPEGSVSTLKIQRTERGDSAVYLCASSPGGRELFFGEGSRLTVL.

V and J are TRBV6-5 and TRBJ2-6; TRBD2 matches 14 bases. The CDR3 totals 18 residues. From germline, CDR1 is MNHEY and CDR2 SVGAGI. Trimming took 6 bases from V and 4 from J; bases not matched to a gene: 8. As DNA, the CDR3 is TGTGCCAGCAGCCTCGGGACTAGCGGGGGATCCGGGGCCAACGTCCTGACTTTC. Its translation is CASSLGTSGGSGANVLTF.

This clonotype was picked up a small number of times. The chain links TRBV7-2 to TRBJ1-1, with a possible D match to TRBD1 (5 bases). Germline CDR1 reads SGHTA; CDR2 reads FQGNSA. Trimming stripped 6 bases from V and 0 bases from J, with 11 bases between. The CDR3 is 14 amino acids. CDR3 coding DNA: TGTGCCAGCAGTTTCGACAGCTTGAACACTGAAGCTTTCTTT. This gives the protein CASSFDSLNTEAFF.

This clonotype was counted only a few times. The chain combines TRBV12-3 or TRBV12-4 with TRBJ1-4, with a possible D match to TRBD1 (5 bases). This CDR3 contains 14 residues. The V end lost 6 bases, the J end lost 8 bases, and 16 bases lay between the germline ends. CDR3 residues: CASSPFGTAEKLFF. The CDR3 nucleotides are TGTGCCAGCAGCCCCTTCGGGACTGCGGAAAAACTGTTTTTT.

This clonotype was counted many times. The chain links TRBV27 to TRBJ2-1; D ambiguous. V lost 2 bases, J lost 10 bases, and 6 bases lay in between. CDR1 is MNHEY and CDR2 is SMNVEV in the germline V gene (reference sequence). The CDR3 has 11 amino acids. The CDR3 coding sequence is TGTGCCAGCAGTTTAGGATTAGAGCAGTTCTTC. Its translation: CASSLGLEQFF.

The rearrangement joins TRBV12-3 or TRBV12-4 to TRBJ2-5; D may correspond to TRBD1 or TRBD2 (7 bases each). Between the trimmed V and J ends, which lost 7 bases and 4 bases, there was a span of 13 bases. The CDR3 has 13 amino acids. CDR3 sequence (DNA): TGTGCCAGCAAGCGGGACAGCTCAGAGACCCAGTACTTC. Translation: CASKRDSSETQYF.

The CDR3 sequence is CASSFWGRRNTGELFF. The DNA of the CDR3 is TGTGCCAGCAGTTTTTGGGGGCGCAGGAACACCGGGGAGCTGTTTTTT. The V and J genes are TRBV27 and TRBJ2-2, with D perhaps matching TRBD1 (6 bases). Germline V gives CDR1 MNHEY, CDR2 SMNVEV (reference sequence). CDR3 length: 16 residues. V was clipped by 3 bases and J by 1 base, with 12 bases between them.

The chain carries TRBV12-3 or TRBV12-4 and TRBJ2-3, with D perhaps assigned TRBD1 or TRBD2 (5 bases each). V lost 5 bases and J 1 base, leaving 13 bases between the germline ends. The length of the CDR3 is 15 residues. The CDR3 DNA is TGTGCCAGCAGTGAGCCGGGACCTCGCACAGATACGCAGTATTTT. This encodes CASSEPGPRTDTQYF.

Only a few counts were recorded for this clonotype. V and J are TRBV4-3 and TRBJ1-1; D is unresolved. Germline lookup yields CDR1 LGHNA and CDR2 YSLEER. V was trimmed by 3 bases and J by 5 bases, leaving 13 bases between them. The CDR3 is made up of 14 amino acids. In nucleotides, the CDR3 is TGCGCCAGCAGCCATTCCGGTTCCGGGACTGAAGCTTTCTTT. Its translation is CASSHSGSGTEAFF.

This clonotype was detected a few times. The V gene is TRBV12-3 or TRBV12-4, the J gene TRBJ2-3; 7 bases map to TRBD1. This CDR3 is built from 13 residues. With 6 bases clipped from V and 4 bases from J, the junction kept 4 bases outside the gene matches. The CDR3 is CASSIQGSDTQYF. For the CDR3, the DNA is TGTGCCAGCAGCATACAGGGGTCAGATACGCAGTATTTT.

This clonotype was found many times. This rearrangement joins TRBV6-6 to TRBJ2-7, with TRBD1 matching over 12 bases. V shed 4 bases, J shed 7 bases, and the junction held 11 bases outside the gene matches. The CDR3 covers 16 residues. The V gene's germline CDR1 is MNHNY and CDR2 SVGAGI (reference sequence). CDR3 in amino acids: CASSFPPGQGAREQYV. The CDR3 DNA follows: TGTGCCAGCAGTTTCCCTCCGGGACAGGGGGCGAGAGAGCAGTACGTC.

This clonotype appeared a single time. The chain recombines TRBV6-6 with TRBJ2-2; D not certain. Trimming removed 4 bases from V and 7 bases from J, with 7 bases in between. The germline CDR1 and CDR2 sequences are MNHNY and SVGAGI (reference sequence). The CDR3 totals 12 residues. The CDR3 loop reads CASSFPVGELFF. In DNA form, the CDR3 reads TGTGCCAGCAGTTTTCCAGTCGGGGAGCTGTTTTTT.

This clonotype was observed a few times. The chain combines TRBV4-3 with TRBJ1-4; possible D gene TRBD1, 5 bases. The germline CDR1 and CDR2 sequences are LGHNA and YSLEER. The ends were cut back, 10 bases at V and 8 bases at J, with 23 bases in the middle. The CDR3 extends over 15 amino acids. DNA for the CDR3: TGCGCCACCCACAAAGGTTTAGGGGCCCTCGAAAAACTGTTTTTT. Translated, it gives CATHKGLGALEKLFF.

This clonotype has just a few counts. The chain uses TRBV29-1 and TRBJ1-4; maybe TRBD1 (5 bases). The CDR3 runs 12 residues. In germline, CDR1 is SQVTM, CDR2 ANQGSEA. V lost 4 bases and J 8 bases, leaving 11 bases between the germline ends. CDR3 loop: CSVAGHREKLFF. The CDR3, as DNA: TGCAGCGTTGCAGGGCATCGGGAAAAACTGTTTTTT.

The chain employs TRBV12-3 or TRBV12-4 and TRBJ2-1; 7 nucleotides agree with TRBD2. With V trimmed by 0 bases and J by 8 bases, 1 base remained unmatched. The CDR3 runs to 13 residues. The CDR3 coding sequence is TGTGCCAGCAGTTTAGCGACTAGCTATGAGCAGTTCTTC. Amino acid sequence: CASSLATSYEQFF.

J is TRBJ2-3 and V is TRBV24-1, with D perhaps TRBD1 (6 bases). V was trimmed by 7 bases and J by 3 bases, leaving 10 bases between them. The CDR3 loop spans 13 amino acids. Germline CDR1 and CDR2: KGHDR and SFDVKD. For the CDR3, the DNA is TGTGCCACCAGGGGCCAGGGGACAGATACGCAGTATTTT. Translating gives CATRGQGTDTQYF.

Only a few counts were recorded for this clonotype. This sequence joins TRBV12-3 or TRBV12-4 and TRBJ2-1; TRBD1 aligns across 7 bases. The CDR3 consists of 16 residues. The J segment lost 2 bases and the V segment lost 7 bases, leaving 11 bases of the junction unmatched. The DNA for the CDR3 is TGTGCCAGCATTCCTAGGCCGGGACAGCCCTACAATGAGCAGTTCTTC. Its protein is CASIPRPGQPYNEQFF.

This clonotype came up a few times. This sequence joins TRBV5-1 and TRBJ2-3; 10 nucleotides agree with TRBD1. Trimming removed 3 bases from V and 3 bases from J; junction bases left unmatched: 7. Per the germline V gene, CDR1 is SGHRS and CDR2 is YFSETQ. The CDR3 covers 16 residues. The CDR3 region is CASSSMTGGGTDTQYF. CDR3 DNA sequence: TGCGCCAGCAGCTCTATGACAGGGGGCGGGACAGATACGCAGTATTTT.

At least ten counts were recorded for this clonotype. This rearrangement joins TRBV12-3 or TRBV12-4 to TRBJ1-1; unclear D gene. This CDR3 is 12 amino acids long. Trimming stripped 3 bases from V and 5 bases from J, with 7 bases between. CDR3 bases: TGTGCCAGCAGTTTGTCGGGTACTGAAGCTTTCTTT. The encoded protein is CASSLSGTEAFF.

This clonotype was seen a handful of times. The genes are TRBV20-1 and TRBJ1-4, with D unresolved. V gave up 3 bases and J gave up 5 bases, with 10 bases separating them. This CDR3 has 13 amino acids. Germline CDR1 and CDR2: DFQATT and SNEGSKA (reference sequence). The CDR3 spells CSASWKVNEKLFF. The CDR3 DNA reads TGCAGTGCTAGTTGGAAAGTAAATGAAAAACTGTTTTTT.

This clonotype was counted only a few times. Here the CDR3 DNA reads TGTGCCTGGAGCCGGGTTGGGGCCAACGTCCTGACTTTC. It yields the protein CAWSRVGANVLTF. The chain uses TRBV30 and TRBJ2-6; D uncertain. Looked up from germline, CDR1 is GTSNPN and CDR2 is SVGIG (reference sequence). With 3 bases removed from V and 3 bases from J, the gap between germline ends came to 6 bases. This CDR3 spans 13 amino acids. Full variable domain (rest looked up from reference TRBV30 and TRBJ2-6): SQTIHQWPATLVQPVGSPLSLECTVEGTSNPNLYWYRQAAGRGLQLLFYSVGIGQISSEVPQNLSASRPQDRQFILSSKKLLLSDSGFYLCAWSRVGANVLTFGAGSRLTVL.

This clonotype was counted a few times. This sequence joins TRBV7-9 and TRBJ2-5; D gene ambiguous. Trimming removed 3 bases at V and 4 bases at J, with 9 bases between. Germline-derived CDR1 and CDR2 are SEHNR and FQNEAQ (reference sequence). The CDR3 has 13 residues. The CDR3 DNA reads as TGTGCCAGCAGCTTGGCGGAAGGAGAGACCCAGTACTTC. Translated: CASSLAEGETQYF.

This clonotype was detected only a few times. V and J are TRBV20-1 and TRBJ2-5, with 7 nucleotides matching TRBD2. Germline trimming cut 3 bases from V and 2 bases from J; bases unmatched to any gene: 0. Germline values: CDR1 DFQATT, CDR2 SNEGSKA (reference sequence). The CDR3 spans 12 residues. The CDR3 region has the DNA TGCAGTGCTAGCGGGGGGCAAGAGACCCAGTACTTC. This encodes CSASGGQETQYF.

CDR3 nucleotide sequence: TGTGCCAGCAGCTCCACGGGGTTAAATTCACCCCTCCACTTT. Amino acid sequence: CASSSTGLNSPLHF. The chain is built from TRBV5-5 and TRBJ1-6; D gene uncertain. Germline V CDR1 and CDR2: SGHKS, YYEKEE (reference sequence). Trimming took 3 bases from V and 7 from J, leaving 11 bases between them. This CDR3 contains 14 residues. The variable domain in full, with the rest retrieved from reference TRBV5-5 and TRBJ1-6, is DAGVTQSPTHLIKTRGQQVTLRCSPISGHKSVSWYQQVLGQGPQFIFQYYEKEERGRGNFPDRFSARQFPNYSSELNVNALLLGDSALYLCASSSTGLNSPLHFGNGTRLTVT.

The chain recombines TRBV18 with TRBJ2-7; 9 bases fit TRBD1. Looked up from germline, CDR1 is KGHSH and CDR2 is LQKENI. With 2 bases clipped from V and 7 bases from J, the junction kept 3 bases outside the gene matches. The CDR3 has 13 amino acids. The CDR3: CASSPGTGFEQYF. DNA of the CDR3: TGTGCCAGCTCACCAGGGACAGGGTTTGAGCAGTACTTC.

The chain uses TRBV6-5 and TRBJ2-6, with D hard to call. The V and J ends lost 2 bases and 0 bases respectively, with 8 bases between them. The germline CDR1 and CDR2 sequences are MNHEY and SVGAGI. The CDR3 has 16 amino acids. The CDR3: CASSYVDGSGANVLTF. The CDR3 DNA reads TGTGCCAGCAGTTACGTCGACGGCTCTGGGGCCAACGTCCTGACTTTC.

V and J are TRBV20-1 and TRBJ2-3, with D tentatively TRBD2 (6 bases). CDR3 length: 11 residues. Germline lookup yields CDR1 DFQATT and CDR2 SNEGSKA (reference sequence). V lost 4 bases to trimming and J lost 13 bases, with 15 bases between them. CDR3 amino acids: CSATGGGLEYF. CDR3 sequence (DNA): TGCAGTGCTACCGGGGGTGGCCTCGAGTATTTT.